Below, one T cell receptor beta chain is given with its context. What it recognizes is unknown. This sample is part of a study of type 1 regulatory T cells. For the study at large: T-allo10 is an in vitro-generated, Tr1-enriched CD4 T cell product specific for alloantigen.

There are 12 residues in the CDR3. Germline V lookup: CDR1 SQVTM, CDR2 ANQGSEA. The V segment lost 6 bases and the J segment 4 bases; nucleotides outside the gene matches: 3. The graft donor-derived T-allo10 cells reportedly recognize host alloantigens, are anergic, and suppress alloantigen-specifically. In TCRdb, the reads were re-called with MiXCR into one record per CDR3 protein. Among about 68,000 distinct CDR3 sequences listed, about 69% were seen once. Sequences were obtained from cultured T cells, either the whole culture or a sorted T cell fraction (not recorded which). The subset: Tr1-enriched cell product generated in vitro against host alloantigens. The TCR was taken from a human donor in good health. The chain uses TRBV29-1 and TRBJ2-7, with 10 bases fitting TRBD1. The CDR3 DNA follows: TGCAGCGTACGGACAGGGGGGTACGAGCAGTACTTC. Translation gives CSVRTGGYEQYF.